This T cell receptor (beta chain) comes out of a study of shared clonotypes between healthy human individuals. Background on the study: Aged between 18 and 49, the donors were two women and a few men.

The method was immunoSEQ multiplex PCR; TCRdb's version includes in-frame clones alone and lacks a portion of them. Here the sample spans more than 2,000,000 clones, around nine tenths being singletons. As to this clone: Its specificity is unknown. Other nucleotide sequences in the sample specify the same CDR3.

Study-wide points: Generation probabilities were higher for clonotypes shared across all four sorted-subset donors than for unshared ones. Some naive CD4 clonotypes, 5% to 5.5%, turned up in common across several donors.

Memory CD4+ cells were the fraction left after CD45RA+ naive selection. CDR1 and CDR2 (germline): SGHRS, YFSETQ. CDR3 size: 11 residues. The germline V and J ends were trimmed by 0 bases and 10 bases, with 5 bases remaining between them. V and J are TRBV5-1 and TRBJ2-1, with unresolved D. The sequence was collected from a man aged 18 to 35 in good health. The sequenced sample was naive CD4+ T cells sorted from blood. Subset denoted: CD45RA+ positively selected. The CDR3 spells CASSLGVEQFF. CDR3 coding DNA: TGCGCCAGCAGCTTGGGAGTGGAGCAGTTCTTC.